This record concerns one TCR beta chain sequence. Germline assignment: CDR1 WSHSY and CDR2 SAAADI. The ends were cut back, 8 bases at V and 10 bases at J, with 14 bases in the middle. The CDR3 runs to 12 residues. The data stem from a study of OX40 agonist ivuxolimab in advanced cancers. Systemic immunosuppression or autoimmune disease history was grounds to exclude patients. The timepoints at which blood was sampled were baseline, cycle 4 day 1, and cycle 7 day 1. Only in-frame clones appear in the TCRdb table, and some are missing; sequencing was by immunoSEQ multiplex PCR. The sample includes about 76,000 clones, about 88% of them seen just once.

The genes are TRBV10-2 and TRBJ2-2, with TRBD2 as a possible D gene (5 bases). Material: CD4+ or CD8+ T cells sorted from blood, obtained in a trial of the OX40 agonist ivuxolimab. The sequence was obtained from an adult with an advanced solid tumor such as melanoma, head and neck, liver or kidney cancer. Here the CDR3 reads CASQGLSLELFF. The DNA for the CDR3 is TGCGCCAGCCAAGGACTGTCGTTGGAGCTGTTTTTT.